Listed here are 30 T cell receptor beta chains from one sample, sequenced in a study of T cell repertoires in cytomegalovirus infection. MiXCR, applied by TCRdb to the reads, yields one record per CDR3 protein. The sample includes approximately 160,000 distinct CDR3 sequences, roughly a sixth of them seen just once. Sequences were obtained from CD8+ T cells from PBMCs. The receptors come from a human donor in good health (CMV status not recorded). Some clones in this sample may be carry-over from other donors' samples.

The CDR3 sequence: CAILRESTDTQYF. The DNA of the CDR3 is TGTGCCATCCTGAGGGAGTCCACAGATACGCAGTATTTT. V and J are TRBV2 and TRBJ2-3, with D perhaps TRBD2 (5 bases). The length of the CDR3 is 13 residues. The V and J ends lost 10 bases and 2 bases respectively, with 13 bases between them. CDR1 is SNHLY, CDR2 FYNNEI, per germline.

The chain employs TRBV6-1 and TRBJ1-3; no clear D. CDR3 size: 11 residues. Trimming left V 8 bases short and J 7 bases short, with 9 bases between. Germline values: CDR1 MNHNS, CDR2 SASEGT. The CDR3 spells CASLLRNTIYF. CDR3 in DNA: TGTGCCAGCCTCCTCCGGAACACCATATATTTT.

This clonotype was picked up a small number of times. V and J are TRBV7-3 and TRBJ2-1; a possible D gene is TRBD2 (6 bases). V gave up 8 bases and J gave up 8 bases, with 10 bases separating them. The germline V gene has CDR1 SGHTA and CDR2 FQGTGA. The CDR3 totals 11 residues. CDR3 nucleotide sequence: TGTGCCAGCCGCGGGGCTCATGAGCAGTTCTTC. It encodes CASRGAHEQFF.

This clonotype was seen only a few times. This chain joins TRBV7-6 and TRBJ1-5, with TRBD1 as a possible D gene (5 bases). Germline V lookup: CDR1 SGHVS, CDR2 FNYEAQ. V was pared by 3 bases and J by 7 bases, with 16 bases between. This CDR3 comprises 15 residues. CDR3 protein: CASSFSSGREQPQHF. In nucleotides, the CDR3 is TGTGCCAGCAGCTTTTCCTCAGGGAGGGAGCAGCCCCAGCATTTT.

At least ten counts were recorded for this clonotype. V and J are TRBV11-3 and TRBJ1-1; D gene unclear. CDR1 and CDR2 from the germline V gene are SGHNT and YENEEA. Trimming stripped 0 bases from V and 6 bases from J, with 11 bases between. The CDR3 contains 14 residues. The CDR3, as DNA: TGTGCCAGCAGCTTAGAGCCAAATGGGGCTGAAGCTTTCTTT. Protein: CASSLEPNGAEAFF.

This clonotype occurred a few times. J is TRBJ1-2 and V is TRBV7-2; D not certain. The CDR3 runs to 15 residues. Germline-derived CDR1 and CDR2 are SGHTA and FQGNSA. The V gene lost 5 bases and the J gene lost 8 bases, with 21 bases spanning the gap. The CDR3 DNA reads as TGTGCCAGCAGCCCATCTCCGGGCACGCTGGGGGGCTACACCTTC. Amino acid sequence: CASSPSPGTLGGYTF.

This clonotype has more than one count but fewer than ten. J is TRBJ1-1 and V is TRBV4-1; tentative D call: TRBD1 (6 bases). The ends were cut back, 4 bases at V and 5 bases at J, with 14 bases in the middle. The CDR3 is 14 residues long. CDR1 and CDR2 from the germline V gene are MGHRA and YSYEKL. The CDR3 spells CASSLLRGETEAFF. In nucleotides, the CDR3 is TGCGCCAGCAGCCTACTCAGGGGCGAGACTGAAGCTTTCTTT.

The CDR3 region is CASSLEQGQETQYF. CDR3 nucleotides: TGTGCCAGCAGTTTAGAACAGGGACAAGAGACCCAGTACTTC. The rearrangement joins TRBV28 to TRBJ2-5, with D perhaps TRBD1 (6 bases). CDR3 length: 14 amino acids. CDR1 is MDHEN, CDR2 SYDVKM, per germline. Trimming took 2 bases from V and 2 from J, leaving 9 bases between them.

This rearrangement joins TRBV7-6 to TRBJ2-2; 8 nucleotides align to TRBD2. V shed 5 bases and J 7 bases; nucleotides not matched to a gene: 12. The CDR3 has 16 residues. Germline CDR1 SGHVS, CDR2 FNYEAQ. The CDR3 region has the DNA TGTGCCAGCAGCCCCACTCGGGGGGGCCCCAACGGGGAGCTGTTTTTT. It specifies CASSPTRGGPNGELFF.

The chain joins TRBV6-5 to TRBJ2-5, with 7 bases matching TRBD2. CDR1 MNHEY and CDR2 SVGAGI come from the germline V gene. The CDR3 totals 15 residues. The junction had 5 bases not matched to a gene; V was cut back by 1 base and J by 3 bases. The chain's CDR3 is CASSYWEGREETQYF. The CDR3 DNA follows: TGTGCCAGCAGTTACTGGGAGGGGAGGGAAGAGACCCAGTACTTC.

This clonotype was observed at least ten times. The chain is built from TRBV7-9 and TRBJ2-6, with a possible D match to TRBD2 (5 bases). With 4 bases removed from V and 1 base from J, the gap between germline ends came to 17 bases. There are 18 residues in the CDR3. Germline CDR1 reads SEHNR; CDR2 reads FQNEAQ (reference sequence). CDR3 sequence (DNA): TGTGCCAGCAGCTCCCCGGCGTCCGGAGGTTCTGGGGCCAACGTCCTGACTTTC. As protein: CASSSPASGGSGANVLTF.

This clonotype was recorded a few times. The gene calls are TRBV20-1 and TRBJ2-2; D is possibly TRBD1 (7 bases). CDR1 and CDR2 from the germline V gene are DFQATT and SNEGSKA (reference sequence). Trimming left V 5 bases short and J 7 bases short, with 14 bases between. The CDR3 has 13 amino acids. CDR3 amino acids: CSAPQGGGGELFF. CDR3 sequence (DNA): TGCAGTGCTCCCCAGGGGGGTGGCGGGGAGCTGTTTTTT.

Only a few counts were recorded for this clonotype. The genes are TRBV7-9 and TRBJ2-7; 8 bases map to TRBD2. CDR3 length equals 13 residues. CDR1 is SEHNR, CDR2 FQNEAQ, per germline (reference sequence). V lost 7 bases to trimming and J lost 5 bases; unmatched junction nucleotides: 7. Written as DNA, the CDR3 is TGTGCCAGCACCTCGGGGGGGGCCGACGAGCAGTACTTC. Protein: CASTSGGADEQYF.

This clonotype has just a few counts. The chain employs TRBV12-3 or TRBV12-4 and TRBJ1-1; 7 bases align to TRBD1. V dropped 6 bases and J dropped 8; count of bases not matched to a gene: 3. The CDR3 contains 11 residues. CDR3 DNA: TGTGCCAGCAGACAGGGGATGGAAGCTTTCTTT. Residues: CASRQGMEAFF.

The J gene is TRBJ2-1, the V gene TRBV6-1, with TRBD2 matching over 15 bases. V was clipped by 6 bases and J by 1 base; unmatched bases: 10. Per germline, CDR1 MNHNS and CDR2 SASEGT. The CDR3 extends over 19 amino acids. The DNA of the CDR3 is TGTGCCAGCAGCGCCGGGACTAGCGGGAGGATTGGTTCCTACAATGAGCAGTTCTTC. Its protein is CASSAGTSGRIGSYNEQFF.

The J gene is TRBJ2-3, the V gene TRBV7-8; TRBD1 aligns across 12 bases. The CDR3 runs 16 residues. V lost 4 bases and J lost 5; bases outside the gene matches: 7. Germline CDR1 is SGHVS and CDR2 is FQNEAQ. CDR3 loop: CASSYPGQGAVDTQYF. In DNA, the CDR3 is TGTGCCAGCAGCTATCCGGGACAGGGGGCGGTAGATACGCAGTATTTT.

The gene calls are TRBV28 and TRBJ1-2; 9 bases align to TRBD1. The CDR3 covers 19 residues. The V segment lost 3 bases and the J segment 4 bases; nucleotides outside the gene matches: 18. Germline CDR1 MDHEN, CDR2 SYDVKM. Here the CDR3 DNA reads TGTGCCAGCAGTTTCCGACTGGACAGGGGAGCCGGAGGGCGCTATGGCTACACCTTC. This sequence encodes CASSFRLDRGAGGRYGYTF.

The V gene is TRBV7-9, the J gene TRBJ2-1; either TRBD1 or TRBD2 may supply D (5 bases each). Germline CDR1 and CDR2: SEHNR and FQNEAQ (reference sequence). There are 13 residues in the CDR3. Trimming stripped 4 bases from V and 8 bases from J, with 12 bases between. CDR3 coding DNA: TGTGCCAGCAGCTCCCCCTTGGGGGATGAGCAGTTCTTC. Protein product: CASSSPLGDEQFF.

The genes are TRBV7-8 and TRBJ2-1; 11 bases fit TRBD2. CDR3 length equals 16 residues. The V and J ends lost 4 bases and 9 bases, in that order; junction bases with no gene match: 11. Germline CDR1 SGHVS, CDR2 FQNEAQ. The CDR3 is CASSWGLADQDGEQFF. The CDR3 DNA reads TGTGCCAGCAGCTGGGGACTAGCGGACCAGGACGGTGAGCAGTTCTTC.

V is TRBV11-2 and J is TRBJ2-3; 8 bases fit TRBD2. This CDR3 has 15 residues. J was trimmed by 4 bases and V by 5 bases; bases with no gene match: 8. Per the germline V gene, CDR1 is SGHAT and CDR2 is FQNNGV. CDR3 in amino acids: CASSPRGAGADTQYF. The CDR3 DNA sequence: TGTGCCAGCAGCCCCCGCGGAGCGGGAGCAGATACGCAGTATTTT.

The chain is built from TRBV29-1 and TRBJ2-2; tentative D call: TRBD2 (5 bases). The length of the CDR3 is 17 residues. Germline-derived CDR1 and CDR2 are SQVTM and ANQGSEA. Trimming took 7 bases from V and 5 from J, leaving 26 bases between them. The CDR3 sequence: CSASVTGFGLATGELFF. DNA of the CDR3: TGCAGCGCGAGCGTTACGGGGTTTGGCCTGGCAACCGGGGAGCTGTTTTTT.

This clonotype was found many times. This chain links TRBV7-8 with TRBJ2-7; D uncertain. The CDR3 consists of 13 residues. The germline V gene has CDR1 SGHVS and CDR2 FQNEAQ. Trimming left V 3 bases short and J 6 bases short, with 12 bases between. The CDR3 DNA is TGTGCCAGCAGCTTCGGAGCAGGTTCCGAGCAGTACTTC. It translates to CASSFGAGSEQYF.

This clonotype was found a few times. CDR3 loop: CASSAPGTGHNEQFF. CDR3 sequence (DNA): TGTGCCAGCAGCGCACCCGGGACTGGACACAATGAGCAGTTCTTC. The chain employs TRBV5-6 and TRBJ2-1, with D possibly TRBD2 on 6 matching bases. This CDR3 has 15 residues. CDR1 SGHDT and CDR2 YYEEEE come from the germline V gene. The V end lost 4 bases, the J end lost 5 bases, and 16 bases lay between the germline ends.

This clonotype was recorded a few times. This chain links TRBV7-9 with TRBJ2-7, with D tentatively TRBD1 or TRBD2 (5 bases each). From germline, CDR1 is SEHNR and CDR2 FQNEAQ (reference sequence). Trimming took 4 bases from V and 0 from J, leaving 13 bases between them. The CDR3 is made up of 15 amino acids. Here the CDR3 DNA reads TGTGCCAGCAGCTCGGGACCAGACGGCTCCTACGAGCAGTACTTC. Its translation: CASSSGPDGSYEQYF.

The CDR3 reads CASSSTGTPNSPLHF. CDR3 coding DNA: TGTGCCAGCAGCTCCACCGGGACACCTAATTCACCCCTCCACTTT. V is TRBV13 and J is TRBJ1-6, with D perhaps TRBD1 (6 bases). The CDR3 consists of 15 residues. The V and J ends lost 4 bases and 6 bases respectively, with 13 bases between them. Per germline, CDR1 PRHDT and CDR2 FYEKMQ (reference sequence).

The chain carries TRBV7-9 and TRBJ2-5; no clear D. Trimming took off 0 bases at V and 1 base at J, with 9 bases between the two ends. Looked up from germline, CDR1 is SEHNR and CDR2 is FQNEAQ (reference sequence). The CDR3 consists of 15 residues. Here the CDR3 DNA reads TGTGCCAGCAGCTTAGCGCACCCCAGCCAAGAGACCCAGTACTTC. As protein: CASSLAHPSQETQYF.

This rearrangement joins TRBV20-1 to TRBJ1-2; D is unresolved. This CDR3 region has 12 residues. From germline, CDR1 is DFQATT and CDR2 SNEGSKA (reference sequence). V was cut by 4 bases and J by 4 bases, with 10 bases left in between. The CDR3 here is CSATIIPYGYTF. The DNA of the CDR3 is TGCAGTGCTACTATTATTCCCTATGGCTACACCTTC.

The table lists this clonotype with a few counts. The V and J genes are TRBV6-5 and TRBJ2-3; TRBD1 matches 7 bases. CDR1 is MNHEY and CDR2 is SVGAGI in the germline V gene. The CDR3 is made up of 15 amino acids. V dropped 7 bases and J dropped 1; count of bases not matched to a gene: 8. CDR3 coding DNA: TGTGCCAGCACCGAGGGGGCTTCGGGCACAGATACGCAGTATTTT. This gives the protein CASTEGASGTDTQYF.

This clonotype was found a few times. V gene TRBV7-9 combines with J gene TRBJ2-5; D is undetermined. V lost 8 bases to trimming and J lost 2 bases, with 15 bases between them. The CDR3 sequence is 14 residues long. CDR1 is SEHNR, CDR2 FQNEAQ, per germline (reference sequence). CDR3 region: CASRGRTTQETQYF. DNA of the CDR3: TGTGCCAGCCGCGGACGGACGACTCAAGAGACCCAGTACTTC.

The chain combines TRBV15 with TRBJ1-3; TRBD1 aligns across 8 bases. The CDR3 covers 16 residues. The ends lost 2 bases at V and 2 bases at J; junction bases unmatched: 5. Germline CDR1 is LNHNV and CDR2 is YYDKDF (reference sequence). The CDR3 DNA follows: TGTGCCACCAGCAGACCAGACAGGGGACCTGGAAACACCATATATTTT. Residues: CATSRPDRGPGNTIYF.